Presented here are 17 T cell receptor beta chains from one specimen sequenced in a study of blood T cell repertoires in COVID-19. Profiled with immunoSEQ multiplex PCR; TCRdb holds only in-frame clones, not every one. This repertoire shows 210,000 or so clones, 70% to 85% found once; its top ten account for less than 2%. Sequencing was carried out using PBMCs or T cells enriched from blood (not recorded which). These receptors all stem from a man between 60 and 75 years old who had recovered from COVID-19.

The CDR3 here is CASSFWAGGGYTF. The CDR3 bases are TGTGCCAGCAGTTTCTGGGCAGGGGGTGGCTACACCTTC. The chain recombines TRBV12-3 or TRBV12-4 with TRBJ1-2, with 7 bases fitting TRBD1. After removal of 3 bases from V and 7 bases from J, the junction contained 5 bases not matched to a gene. CDR3 size: 13 residues.

The chain recombines TRBV14 with TRBJ2-1; TRBD2 matches at 9 bases. The trim removed 3 bases at V and 2 bases at J, leaving 2 bases unmatched. The germline CDR1 and CDR2 sequences are SGHDN and FVKESK. The length of the CDR3 is 15 residues. CDR3 nucleotides: TGTGCCAGCAGCCAGATAGCGGGGGCCTACAATGAGCAGTTCTTC. Its protein product is CASSQIAGAYNEQFF.

V usage is TRBV5-4 and J usage is TRBJ1-6; the match to TRBD1 covers 7 bases. J lost 2 bases, V lost 4 bases, and 6 bases had no gene match. Germline loops: CDR1 SGHNT, CDR2 YYREEE (reference sequence). This CDR3 comprises 16 residues. The CDR3 nucleotides are TGTGCCAGCAGCCTGGACAGGACCACCTATAATTCACCCCTCCACTTT. This sequence encodes CASSLDRTTYNSPLHF.

The chain combines TRBV19 with TRBJ2-1, with 8 nucleotides matching TRBD1. The CDR3 is 15 amino acids. Germline values: CDR1 LNHDA, CDR2 SQIVND (reference sequence). After removal of 4 bases from V and 3 bases from J, the junction contained 5 bases not matched to a gene. CDR3 in amino acids: CASSTGQGHYNEQFF. The CDR3 nucleotides are TGTGCCAGTAGTACTGGACAGGGACACTACAATGAGCAGTTCTTC.

CDR3 amino acids: CASRPGGSYEQYF. CDR3 in DNA: TGTGCCAGCAGGCCGGGGGGTTCCTACGAGCAGTACTTC. This rearrangement joins TRBV6-5 to TRBJ2-7, with 7 bases identical to TRBD2. Germline V gene lookup returns CDR1 MNHEY and CDR2 SVGAGI. This CDR3 has 13 amino acids. Trimming cost V 6 bases and J 1 base; bases outside gene matches: 3.

The J gene is TRBJ2-3, the V gene TRBV28; 8 bases are a match to TRBD1. The junction had 5 bases not matched to a gene; V was cut back by 6 bases and J by 6 bases. Germline V gene data show CDR1 as MDHEN and CDR2 as SYDVKM. This CDR3 region has 13 residues. CDR3 DNA: TGTGCCAGCAGCTCTGACAGGGGTGATACGCAGTATTTT. This encodes CASSSDRGDTQYF.

The rearrangement uses TRBV29-1 and TRBJ1-1; perhaps TRBD1 as D (5 bases). The CDR3 length is 10 residues. V lost 4 bases to trimming and J lost 8 bases, with 8 bases between them. Germline-derived CDR1 and CDR2 are SQVTM and ANQGSEA. The CDR3 nucleotides read TGCAGCGTTGTAAACAGGGAAGCTTTCTTT. It translates to CSVVNREAFF.

The genes are TRBV7-2 and TRBJ2-7; D may be TRBD2 (6 bases). V lost 5 bases to trimming and J lost 0 bases, with 14 bases between them. This CDR3 is 15 amino acids long. CDR1 is SGHTA, CDR2 FQGNSA, per germline. Here the CDR3 reads CASSLGLASSYEQYF. The CDR3 bases are TGTGCCAGCAGCCTGGGACTTGCGAGCTCCTACGAGCAGTACTTC.

The chain uses TRBV4-1 and TRBJ2-5; TRBD2 matches at 8 bases. J gave up 5 bases and V 0 bases, and 8 bases lay outside the gene matches. Germline loops: CDR1 MGHRA, CDR2 YSYEKL. The CDR3 runs to 16 residues. CDR3 sequence (DNA): TGCGCCAGCAGCCAAGATTGGCGGGGGGCCCGGGAGACCCAGTACTTC. Its translation is CASSQDWRGARETQYF.

The V call is TRBV2, the J call TRBJ2-1; TRBD2 aligns across 9 bases. This CDR3 is 15 amino acids long. With V trimmed by 4 bases and J by 5 bases, 6 bases remained unmatched. Germline loops: CDR1 SNHLY, CDR2 FYNNEI. This CDR3 is CASSVGRGGNNEQFF. DNA for the CDR3: TGTGCCAGCAGTGTAGGGCGGGGGGGAAACAATGAGCAGTTCTTC. Complete variable domain (other parts from reference TRBV2 and TRBJ2-1): EPEVTQTPSHQVTQMGQEVILRCVPISNHLYFYWYRQILGQKVEFLVSFYNNEISEKSEIFDDQFSVERPDGSNFTLKIRSTKLEDSAMYFCASSVGRGGNNEQFFGPGTRLTVL.

This clone was seen a handful of times. This chain joins TRBV6-5 and TRBJ1-2; no clear D. Germline V gives CDR1 MNHEY, CDR2 SVGAGI. Between the trimmed V and J ends, which lost 2 bases and 8 bases, there was a span of 18 bases. This CDR3 spans 15 amino acids. The DNA for the CDR3 is TGTGCCAGCAGTTACGGAAACAGTCCTCGAGAGGGCTACACCTTC. It is translated as CASSYGNSPREGYTF.

The chain links TRBV6-5 to TRBJ1-4; 8 bases align to TRBD1. CDR1 is MNHEY, CDR2 SVGAGI, per germline. This CDR3 has 15 amino acids. V was pared by 4 bases and J by 2 bases, with 3 bases of the junction left unmatched. The CDR3 region has the DNA TGTGCCAGCAGTTCCAGGGGGCGGACTAATGAAAAACTGTTTTTT. Residues: CASSSRGRTNEKLFF.

This chain links TRBV6-2 or TRBV6-3 with TRBJ2-4; 8 positions agree with TRBD2. Trimming at V came to 1 base and at J to 0 bases, leaving 8 bases not matched to a gene. The CDR3 has 18 amino acids. CDR1 and CDR2 from the germline V gene are MNHEY and SVGEGT. The chain's CDR3 is CASSYYSSGGLAKNIQYF. CDR3 bases: TGTGCCAGCAGTTACTATTCGAGCGGGGGACTAGCCAAAAACATTCAGTACTTC.

The DNA for the CDR3 is TGTGCCAGCAGTAGGGCAGGGGAATTCGGCTATGGCTACACCTTC. Translated: CASSRAGEFGYGYTF. The V call is TRBV5-8, the J call TRBJ1-2; the D gene is possibly TRBD1 (6 bases). The CDR3 has 15 amino acids. Germline V CDR1 and CDR2: SGHTS, YDEGEE. V lost 5 bases to trimming and J lost 4 bases, with 18 bases between them.

The chain uses TRBV2 and TRBJ1-1; tentatively, D is TRBD1 (5 bases). With 5 bases removed from V and 1 base from J, the gap between germline ends came to 14 bases. The V gene's germline CDR1 is SNHLY and CDR2 FYNNEI. This CDR3 is 15 amino acids long. CDR3 residues: CASSWTGLANTEAFF. The CDR3 DNA reads as TGTGCCAGCAGTTGGACGGGACTCGCGAACACTGAAGCTTTCTTT.

The chain uses TRBV4-3 and TRBJ1-1; no clear D gene. The CDR3 runs to 16 residues. Deletions cut 0 bases from V and 9 bases from J, with 20 bases between. The V gene's germline CDR1 is LGHNA and CDR2 YSLEER. The DNA of the CDR3 is TGCGCCAGCAGCCAAGAGATGACCAGTCCGGACGGGAAAGCTTTCTTT. The encoded protein is CASSQEMTSPDGKAFF.

V gene TRBV5-6 combines with J gene TRBJ1-4; possibly TRBD1 for D (5 bases). This CDR3 spans 14 amino acids. Per the germline V gene, CDR1 is SGHDT and CDR2 is YYEEEE. The V end was cut by 1 base, the J end by 7 bases, with 11 bases between. The CDR3 DNA reads TGTGCCAGCAGCTTGCAGGGCTGGGGTGAAAAACTGTTTTTT. Residues: CASSLQGWGEKLFF. The variable domain in full, with the rest retrieved from reference TRBV5-6 and TRBJ1-4, is DAGVTQSPTHLIKTRGQQVTLRCSPKSGHDTVSWYQQALGQGPQFIFQYYEEEERQRGNFPDRFSGHQFPNYSSELNVNALLLGDSALYLCASSLQGWGEKLFFGSGTQLSVL.